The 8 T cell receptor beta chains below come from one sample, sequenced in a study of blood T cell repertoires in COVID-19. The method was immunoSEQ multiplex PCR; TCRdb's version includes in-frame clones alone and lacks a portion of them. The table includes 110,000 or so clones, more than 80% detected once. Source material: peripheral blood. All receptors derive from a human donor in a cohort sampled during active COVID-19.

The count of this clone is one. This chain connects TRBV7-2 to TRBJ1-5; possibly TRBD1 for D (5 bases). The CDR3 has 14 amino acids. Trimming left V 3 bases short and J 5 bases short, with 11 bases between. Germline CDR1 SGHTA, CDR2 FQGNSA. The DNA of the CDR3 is TGTGCCAGCAGCTTCGGGGGGTATTATCAGCCCCAGCATTTT. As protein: CASSFGGYYQPQHF.

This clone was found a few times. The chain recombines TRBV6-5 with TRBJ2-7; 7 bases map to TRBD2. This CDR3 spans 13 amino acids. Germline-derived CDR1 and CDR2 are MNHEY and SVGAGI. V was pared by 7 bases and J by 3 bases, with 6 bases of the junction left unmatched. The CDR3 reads CASTKGRDYEQYF. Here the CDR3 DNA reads TGTGCCAGCACAAAAGGGAGGGACTACGAGCAGTACTTC.

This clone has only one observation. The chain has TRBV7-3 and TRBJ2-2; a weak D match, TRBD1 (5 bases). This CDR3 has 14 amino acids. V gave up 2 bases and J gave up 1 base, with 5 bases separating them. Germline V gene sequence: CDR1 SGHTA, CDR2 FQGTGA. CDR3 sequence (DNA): TGTGCCAGCAGCTTAGGACAGAACACCGGGGAGCTGTTTTTT. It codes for CASSLGQNTGELFF.

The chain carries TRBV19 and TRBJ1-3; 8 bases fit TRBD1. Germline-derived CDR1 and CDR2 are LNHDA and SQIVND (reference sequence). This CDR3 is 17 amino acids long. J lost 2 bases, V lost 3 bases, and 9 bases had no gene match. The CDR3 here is CASSIRADRGTGNTIYF. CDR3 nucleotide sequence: TGTGCCAGTAGTATCCGGGCTGACAGGGGAACTGGAAACACCATATATTTT.

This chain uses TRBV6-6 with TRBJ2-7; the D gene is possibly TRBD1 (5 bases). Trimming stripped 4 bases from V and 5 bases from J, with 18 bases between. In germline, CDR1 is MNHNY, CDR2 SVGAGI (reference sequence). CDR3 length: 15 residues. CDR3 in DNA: TGTGCCAGCAGTTTGGTGCAGGGCCAGGGCCACGAGCAGTACTTC. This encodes CASSLVQGQGHEQYF.

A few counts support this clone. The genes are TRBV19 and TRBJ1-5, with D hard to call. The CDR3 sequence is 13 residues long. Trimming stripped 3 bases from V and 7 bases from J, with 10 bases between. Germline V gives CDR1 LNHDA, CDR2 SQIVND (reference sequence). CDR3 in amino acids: CASSIEGRQPQHF. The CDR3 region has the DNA TGTGCCAGTAGTATCGAGGGCAGGCAGCCCCAGCATTTT.

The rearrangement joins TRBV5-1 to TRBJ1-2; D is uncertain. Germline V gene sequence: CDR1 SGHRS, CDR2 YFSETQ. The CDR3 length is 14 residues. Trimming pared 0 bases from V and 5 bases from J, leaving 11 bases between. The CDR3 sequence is CASSLEWTRYGYTF. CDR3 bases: TGCGCCAGCAGCTTGGAATGGACTCGGTATGGCTACACCTTC.

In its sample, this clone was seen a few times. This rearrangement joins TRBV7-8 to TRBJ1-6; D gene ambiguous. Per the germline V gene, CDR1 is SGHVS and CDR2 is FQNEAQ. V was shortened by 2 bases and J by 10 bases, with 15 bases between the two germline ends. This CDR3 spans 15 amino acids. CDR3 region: CASSLSPGFGSPLHF. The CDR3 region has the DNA TGTGCCAGCAGCTTATCCCCAGGCTTCGGATCACCCCTCCACTTT.